One T cell receptor beta chain is described in this entry. Its antigen is not known. Germline V CDR1 and CDR2: SQVTM, ANQGSEA. The V gene lost 1 base and the J gene lost 7 bases, with 7 bases spanning the gap. The CDR3 covers 12 residues. Amplified material comprised TCR beta CDR3 regions derived from RNA transcripts. The library came from an HTBI-primed first-round RT-PCR and a second-round multiplex PCR. MiXCR was run by TCRdb on the multiplex PCR reads, yielding one entry per CDR3 protein. The sample consists of about 640,000 distinct CDR3 sequences, just over 40% of them appearing once. The record originates from a study of Graves' ophthalmopathy and Graves' hyperthyroidism. Overall study findings and caveats: A 13-signature model separated ophthalmopathy from stable hyperthyroidism, reaching about 88% sensitivity and 75% to 83% specificity cross-validated. Clonotypes were expanded in thyroid at above 0.001 frequency, and most also appeared in blood.

Ophthalmopathy in the donors was of moderate-to-severe activity, with CAS ≥3, NOSPECS ≥4 and duration under 3 months. Clinical symptoms, serum thyroxine, TRAb, thyroid ultrasound and orbital computed tomography formed the basis of diagnosis. Sequencing was performed on peripheral blood. The sequence came from an adult man with Graves' ophthalmopathy. The V gene is TRBV29-1, the J gene TRBJ1-4; D not certain. The CDR3 loop reads CSVEGHSEKLFF. CDR3 bases: TGCAGCGTTGAAGGCCACAGTGAAAAACTGTTTTTT. Drawing the rest from reference TRBV29-1 and TRBJ1-4, the complete variable domain is SAVISQKPSRDICQRGTSLTIQCQVDSQVTMMFWYRQQPGQSLTLIATANQGSEATYESGFVIDKFPISRPNLTFSTLTVSNMSPEDSSIYLCSVEGHSEKLFFGSGTQLSVL.